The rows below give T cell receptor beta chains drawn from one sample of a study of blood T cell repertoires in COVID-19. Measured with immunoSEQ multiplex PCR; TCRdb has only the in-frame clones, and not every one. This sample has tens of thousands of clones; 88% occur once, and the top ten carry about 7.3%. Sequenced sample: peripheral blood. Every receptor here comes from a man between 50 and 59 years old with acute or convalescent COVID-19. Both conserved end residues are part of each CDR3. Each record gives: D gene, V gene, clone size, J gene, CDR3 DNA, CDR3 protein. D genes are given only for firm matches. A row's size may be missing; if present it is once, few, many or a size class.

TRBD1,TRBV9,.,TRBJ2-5,TGTGCCAGCAGCGCGGACAGGGGCGCGGTTGAGACCCAGTACTTC,CASSADRGAVETQYF
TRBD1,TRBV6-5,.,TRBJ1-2,TGTGCCAGCAGTTACGACAGGGTGGTAGATGGCTACACCTTC,CASSYDRVVDGYTF
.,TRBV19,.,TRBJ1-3,TGTGCCAGTACCTCAGGCGCCGTTGGAAACACCATATATTTT,CASTSGAVGNTIYF
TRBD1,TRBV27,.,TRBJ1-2,TGTGCCAGCAGTCGTGGACAGGCTGAGCGTGGCTACACCTTC,CASSRGQAERGYTF
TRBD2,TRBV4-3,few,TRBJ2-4,TGCGCCAGCAGCCAAGGGACTAGCGGGGGGGCTGTAGACATTCAGTACTTC,CASSQGTSGGAVDIQYF
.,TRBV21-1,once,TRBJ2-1,TGTGCCAGCAGCATAAGGGCGGACTCCCCTCGAATCTACAATGAGCAGTTCTTC,CASSIRADSPRIYNEQFF
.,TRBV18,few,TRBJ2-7,TGTGCCAGCTCCGCCCCCGACAGGTTGGGCGACGAGCAGTACTTC,CASSAPDRLGDEQYF
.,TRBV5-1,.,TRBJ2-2,TGCGCCAGCAGCTTGGAAGGGGGAAGAAGGGAGCTGTTTTTT,CASSLEGGRRELFF
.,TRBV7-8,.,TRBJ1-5,TGTGCCAGCAGCCGCCTCGGGGGGAAGAACAATCAGCCCCAGCATTTT,CASSRLGGKNNQPQHF
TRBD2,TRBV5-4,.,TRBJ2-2,TGTGCCAGCCGACAGGGCGGGCTAGCGGGGAGCACCGGGGAGCTGTTTTTT,CASRQGGLAGSTGELFF
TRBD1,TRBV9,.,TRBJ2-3,TGTGCCAGCAGCGTAGATGAGGGGGCTAGCACAGATACGCAGTATTTT,CASSVDEGASTDTQYF
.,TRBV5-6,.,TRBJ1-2,TGTGCCAGCAGCTCCACAGGCAAAGGTCGGGTCTATGGCTACACCTTC,CASSSTGKGRVYGYTF
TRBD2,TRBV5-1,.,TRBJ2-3,TGCGCCAGCAGCTTCTCGGCGGGAGGGGAGGATACGCAGTATTTT,CASSFSAGGEDTQYF
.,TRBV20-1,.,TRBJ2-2,TGCAGTGCTAGTAGAACAGGGTCCGGGGAGCTGTTTTTT,CSASRTGSGELFF
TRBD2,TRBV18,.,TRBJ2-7,TGTGCCAGCTCACAAGGACTAGCGGGAGTGGGAGGGGAGCAGTACTTC,CASSQGLAGVGGEQYF
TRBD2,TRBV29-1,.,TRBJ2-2,TGCAGCGTTGAAAAGGCTAGCGGGGGGTGGGAGCTGTTTTTT,CSVEKASGGWELFF
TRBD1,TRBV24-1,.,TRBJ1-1,TGTGCCACCAGTTCAGGGGGGCGTTATGACACTGAAGCTTTCTTT,CATSSGGRYDTEAFF
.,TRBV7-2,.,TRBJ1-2,TGTGCCAGCAGCCCAGACAGATTCTATGGCTACACCTTC,CASSPDRFYGYTF
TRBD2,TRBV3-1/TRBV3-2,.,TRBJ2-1,TGTGCCAGCAGCCAAACTAGCGGGAGCCCCTCAAATGAGCAGTTCTTC,CASSQTSGSPSNEQFF
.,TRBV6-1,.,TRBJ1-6,TGTGCCAGCAGTGAACGGGGGGGAGTTAATTCACCCCTCCACTTT,CASSERGGVNSPLHF